This TCR beta chain was profiled in a study of Ad26.COV2.S vaccination and SARS-CoV-2 variants. The protocol was immunoSEQ multiplex PCR, while the TCRdb copy is restricted to in-frame clones and leaves out a portion. The sample includes 350,000 to 500,000 clones, 90% of them seen just once. Described treatment: around 19 received Ad26.COV2.S at low or high dose, single or two shots; about 5 received placebo; per-sample allocation not given. Sample collection was performed on day 63 after the first vaccine or placebo injection. An adult donor aged 18-55 years was enrolled in Boston. CDR1 and CDR2 from the germline V gene are SGHTA and FQGTGA. This CDR3 has 15 amino acids. The germline V and J ends were trimmed by 5 bases and 7 bases, with 20 bases remaining between them.

The sample was peripheral blood, taken in a trial of Ad26.COV2.S vaccine versus placebo. V is TRBV7-3 and J is TRBJ2-5, with TRBD2 as a possible D gene (6 bases). This clonotype originated in a person between 18 and 65 years old who received the Ad26.COV2.S COVID-19 vaccine or a placebo. The DNA of the CDR3 is TGTGCCAGCAGCCCAACCGGGAGTAGTGGCGGGACCCAGTACTTC. Amino acids: CASSPTGSSGGTQYF.